The source of this TCR beta chain is a study of shared clonotypes between healthy human individuals. On the study more broadly: Researchers drew samples from a couple of women and a few men aged 18 to 49.

About this clone itself: The target antigen is unknown.

This was a deep-level run. Here immunoSEQ multiplex PCR was the method, and the copy in TCRdb shows in-frame clones only, minus some. The table has about 800,000 clones, 90% to 97% seen once. As defined, naive CD8 cells were CD45RO-negative and positively selected for CCR7, with terminally differentiated effector memory CD45RA+ cells excluded. Findings of the study overall: Generation probabilities were higher for clonotypes shared across all four sorted-subset donors than for unshared ones. Blood was the sole source, and tissue repertoires probably differ.

Trimming removed 0 bases from V and 7 bases from J, with 10 bases in between. There are 13 residues in the CDR3. CDR1 SGDLS and CDR2 YYNGEE come from the germline V gene. This TCR was recovered from a man under 40 in good health. Sequencing was carried out using naive CD8+ T cells sorted from blood. J is TRBJ1-1 and V is TRBV9; maybe TRBD1 (6 bases). The CDR3 DNA sequence: TGTGCCAGCAGCGTAGGGCAGGGGATTGAAGCTTTCTTT. Translation gives CASSVGQGIEAFF.